This T cell receptor beta chain originates from a study of shared clonotypes between healthy human individuals. CDR3 length: 15 amino acids. CDR1 and CDR2 from the germline V gene are SEHNR and FQNEAQ (reference sequence). V was trimmed by 5 bases and J by 0 bases, leaving 10 bases between them. Whole-study findings and limits: Generally, naive subsets (rather than memory subsets) showed larger estimated richness. Limited genetic and exposure-history diversity came from having few donors.

The test was conducted at deep level. Repertoires were generated with immunoSEQ multiplex PCR, while TCRdb's copy carries only in-frame clones and drops some. The sample lists roughly 2,000,000 clones; 85% to 95% were seen once. Only CD45RO-negative cells positively selected for CCR7 counted as naive CD8 cells, so terminally differentiated effector memory CD45RA+ cells were excluded. About this clone: Antigen: not known.

The V gene is TRBV7-9, the J gene TRBJ1-4; D is unresolved. The sequenced sample was naive CD8+ T cells from PBMCs. This TCR was recovered from a man between 18 and 35 years old in good health. Some clones in this sample may be carry-over from other donors' samples. CDR3 region: CASSHSDTTNEKLFF. DNA of the CDR3: TGTGCCAGCAGCCACTCAGACACAACTAATGAAAAACTGTTTTTT. Combining the CDR3 with reference TRBV7-9 and TRBJ1-4 gives the whole variable domain DTGVSQNPRHKITKRGQNVTFRCDPISEHNRLYWYRQTLGQGPEFLTYFQNEAQLEKSRLLSDRFSAERPKGSFSTLEIQRTEQGDSAMYLCASSHSDTTNEKLFFGSGTQLSVL.